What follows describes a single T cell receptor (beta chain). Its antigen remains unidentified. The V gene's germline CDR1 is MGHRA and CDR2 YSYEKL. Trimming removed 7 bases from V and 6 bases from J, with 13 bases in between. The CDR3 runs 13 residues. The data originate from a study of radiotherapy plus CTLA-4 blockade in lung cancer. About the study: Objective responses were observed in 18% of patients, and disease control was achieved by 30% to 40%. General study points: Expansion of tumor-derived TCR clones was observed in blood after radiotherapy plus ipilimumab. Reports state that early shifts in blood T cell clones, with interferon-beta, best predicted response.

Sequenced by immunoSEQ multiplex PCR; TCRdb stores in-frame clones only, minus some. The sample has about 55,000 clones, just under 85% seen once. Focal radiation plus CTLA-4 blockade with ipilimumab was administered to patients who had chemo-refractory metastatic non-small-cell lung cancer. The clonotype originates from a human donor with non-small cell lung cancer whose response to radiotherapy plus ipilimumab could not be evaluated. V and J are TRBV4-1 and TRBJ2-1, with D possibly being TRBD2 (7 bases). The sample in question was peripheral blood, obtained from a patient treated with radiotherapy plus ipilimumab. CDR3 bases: TGCGCCAGCACGGGGGGAGGGGGCAATGAGCAGTTCTTC. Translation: CASTGGGGNEQFF.